The 9 T cell receptor beta chains reported below all come from one sample, sequenced in a study of blood T cell repertoires in COVID-19. The repertoire was sequenced with immunoSEQ multiplex PCR; TCRdb's copy has only in-frame clones and lacks some. The repertoire has hundreds of thousands of clones, around 90% of them found once; the top ten carry more than 0.85%. Sequenced sample: peripheral blood. The receptors derive from a woman in her 40s with COVID-19, enrolled during active disease.

In DNA form, the CDR3 reads TGTGCCAGCAGTCCCCAGCGGCAGGCGGGTAATCAGCCCCAGCATTTT. This gives the protein CASSPQRQAGNQPQHF. The V call is TRBV28, the J call TRBJ1-5; no clear D gene. Germline loops: CDR1 MDHEN, CDR2 SYDVKM. V was pared by 5 bases and J by 4 bases, with 18 bases between. This CDR3 contains 16 residues.

This chain connects TRBV5-1 to TRBJ2-5; D is undetermined. Germline CDR1 and CDR2: SGHRS and YFSETQ. The CDR3 loop spans 13 amino acids. V was trimmed by 4 bases and J by 1 base, leaving 8 bases between them. The CDR3 loop reads CASSPTVQETQYF. CDR3 nucleotides: TGCGCCAGCAGCCCCACGGTCCAAGAGACCCAGTACTTC.

J is TRBJ1-4 and V is TRBV6-5; unclear D gene. Germline CDR1 MNHEY, CDR2 SVGAGI. The CDR3 is 14 amino acids. V dropped 6 bases and J dropped 4 bases, with 12 bases sitting between them. The DNA for the CDR3 is TGTGCCAGCAGCCAGCCGGGAATTAATGAAAAACTGTTTTTT. Translated, it gives CASSQPGINEKLFF.

This chain uses TRBV5-5 with TRBJ2-7, with unresolved D. Germline loops: CDR1 SGHKS, CDR2 YYEKEE (reference sequence). This CDR3 contains 14 residues. V was pared by 0 bases and J by 3 bases, with 10 bases between. This CDR3 reads CASSLAHSGYEQYF. CDR3 coding DNA: TGTGCCAGCAGCTTGGCCCACTCGGGCTACGAGCAGTACTTC.

This rearrangement joins TRBV27 to TRBJ2-1; 10 bases are shared with TRBD2. The CDR3 is 15 residues long. The ends lost 3 bases at V and 4 bases at J; junction bases unmatched: 3. Germline V gene lookup returns CDR1 MNHEY and CDR2 SMNVEV (reference sequence). In DNA, the CDR3 is TGTGCCAGCAGTTTCAGCGGGGGGGAATACAATGAGCAGTTCTTC. Its translation is CASSFSGGEYNEQFF.

The CDR3 is CASSLVDTGELFF. The CDR3 DNA reads as TGTGCCAGCAGCTTAGTCGACACCGGGGAGCTGTTTTTT. The genes are TRBV11-1 and TRBJ2-2; no definite D call. This CDR3 contains 13 residues. The ends were cut back, 1 base at V and 3 bases at J, with 3 bases in the middle. Germline V lookup: CDR1 SGHAT, CDR2 FQDESV (reference sequence).

The CDR3 DNA sequence: TGTGCCAGCAGCCCAGAGGCGGGCAGACCGTTCACTGAAGCTTTCTTT. Translated, it gives CASSPEAGRPFTEAFF. The rearrangement joins TRBV5-6 to TRBJ1-1; the D is unclear. Trimming pared 4 bases from V and 4 bases from J, leaving 20 bases between. From germline, CDR1 is SGHDT and CDR2 YYEEEE. This CDR3 has 16 amino acids.

This rearrangement joins TRBV5-1 to TRBJ2-7, with TRBD1 matching 8 bases. Germline V gives CDR1 SGHRS, CDR2 YFSETQ. J gave up 5 bases and V 5 bases, and 12 bases lay outside the gene matches. CDR3 length: 15 amino acids. The CDR3 spells CASRLSGQGGNEQYF. CDR3 nucleotide sequence: TGCGCCAGCAGATTAAGCGGACAGGGTGGCAACGAGCAGTACTTC.

The genes are TRBV28 and TRBJ1-2, with 9 nucleotides matching TRBD1. Germline V CDR1 and CDR2: MDHEN, SYDVKM. The trim removed 5 bases at V and 4 bases at J, leaving 23 bases unmatched. This CDR3 contains 20 residues. CDR3 sequence (DNA): TGTGCCAGCAGTCCGGAGAGTTTGGGTCGTCCGAGACAGGGGGTCTATGGCTACACCTTC. This encodes CASSPESLGRPRQGVYGYTF.